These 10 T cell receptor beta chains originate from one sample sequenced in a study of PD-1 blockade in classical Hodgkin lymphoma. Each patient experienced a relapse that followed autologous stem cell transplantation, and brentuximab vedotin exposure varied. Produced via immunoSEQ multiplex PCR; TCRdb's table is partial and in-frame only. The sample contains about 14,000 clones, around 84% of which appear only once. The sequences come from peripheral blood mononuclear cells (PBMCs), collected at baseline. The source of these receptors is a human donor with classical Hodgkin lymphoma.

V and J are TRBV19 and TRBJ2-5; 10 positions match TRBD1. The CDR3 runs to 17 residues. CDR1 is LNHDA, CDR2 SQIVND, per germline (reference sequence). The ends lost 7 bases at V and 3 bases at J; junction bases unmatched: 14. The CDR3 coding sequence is TGTGCCAGTATTGTTGGGTCGGGACAGGGGAGAAAAGAGACCCAGTACTTC. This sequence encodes CASIVGSGQGRKETQYF.

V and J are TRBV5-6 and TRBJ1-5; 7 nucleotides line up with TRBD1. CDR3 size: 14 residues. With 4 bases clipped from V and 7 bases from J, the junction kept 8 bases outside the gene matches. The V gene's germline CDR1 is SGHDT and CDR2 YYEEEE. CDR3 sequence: CASSRGGEGQPQHF. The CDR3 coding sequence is TGTGCCAGCAGCCGAGGGGGCGAAGGGCAGCCCCAGCATTTT.

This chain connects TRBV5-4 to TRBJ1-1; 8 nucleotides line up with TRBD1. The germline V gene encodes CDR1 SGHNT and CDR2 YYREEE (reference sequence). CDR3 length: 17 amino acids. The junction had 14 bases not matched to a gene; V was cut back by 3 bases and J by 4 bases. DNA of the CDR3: TGTGCCAGCAGCTCGCCAGGGGGCACAAAAACTGCCACTGAAGCTTTCTTT. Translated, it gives CASSSPGGTKTATEAFF.

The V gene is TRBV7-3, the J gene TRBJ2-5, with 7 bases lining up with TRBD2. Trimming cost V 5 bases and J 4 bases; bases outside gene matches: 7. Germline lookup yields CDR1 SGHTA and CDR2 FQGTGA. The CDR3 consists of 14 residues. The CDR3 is CASSRMGGTETQYF. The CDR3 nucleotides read TGTGCCAGCAGCCGTATGGGGGGGACAGAGACCCAGTACTTC.

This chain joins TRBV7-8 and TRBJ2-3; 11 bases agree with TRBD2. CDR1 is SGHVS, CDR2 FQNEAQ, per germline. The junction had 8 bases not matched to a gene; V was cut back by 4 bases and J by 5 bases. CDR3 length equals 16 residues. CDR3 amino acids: CASSSPLAGVIDTQYF. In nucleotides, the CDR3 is TGTGCCAGCAGCTCCCCACTAGCGGGGGTGATAGATACGCAGTATTTT.

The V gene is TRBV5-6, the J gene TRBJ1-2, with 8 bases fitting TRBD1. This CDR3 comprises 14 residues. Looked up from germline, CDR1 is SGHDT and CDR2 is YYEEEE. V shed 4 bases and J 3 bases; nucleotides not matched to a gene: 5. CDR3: CASSPGQGDYGYTF. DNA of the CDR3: TGTGCCAGCAGCCCCGGACAGGGTGACTATGGCTACACCTTC.

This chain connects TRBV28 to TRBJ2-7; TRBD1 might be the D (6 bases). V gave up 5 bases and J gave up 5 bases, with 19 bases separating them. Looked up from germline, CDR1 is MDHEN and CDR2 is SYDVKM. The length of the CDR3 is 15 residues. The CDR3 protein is CASSVPPGEENEQYF. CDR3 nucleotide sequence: TGTGCCAGCAGTGTGCCCCCAGGGGAAGAAAACGAGCAGTACTTC.

CDR3 protein: CASSEAGGGALSETQYF. The CDR3 DNA sequence: TGTGCCAGCAGTGAAGCTGGCGGGGGGGCTCTTTCGGAGACCCAGTACTTC. The chain links TRBV6-1 to TRBJ2-5, with TRBD2 matching 9 bases. This CDR3 comprises 17 residues. V lost 0 bases and J lost 5; bases outside the gene matches: 10. CDR1 is MNHNS and CDR2 is SASEGT in the germline V gene.

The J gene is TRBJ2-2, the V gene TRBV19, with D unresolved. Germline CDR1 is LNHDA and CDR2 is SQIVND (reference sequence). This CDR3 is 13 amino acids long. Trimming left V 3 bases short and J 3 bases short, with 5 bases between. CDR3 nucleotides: TGTGCCAGTAGTATCCACTACACCGGGGAGCTGTTTTTT. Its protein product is CASSIHYTGELFF.

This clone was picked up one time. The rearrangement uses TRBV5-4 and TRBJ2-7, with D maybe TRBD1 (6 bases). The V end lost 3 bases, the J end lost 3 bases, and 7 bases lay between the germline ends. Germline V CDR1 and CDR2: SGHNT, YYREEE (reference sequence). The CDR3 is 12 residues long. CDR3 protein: CASSSDSYEQYF. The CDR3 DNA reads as TGTGCCAGCAGCTCGGACAGCTACGAGCAGTACTTC.